The 3 T cell receptor beta chains listed next were all sequenced from one sample in a study of cytomegalovirus exposure and HLA in healthy donors (dated by TCRdb to the late 2010s). Library preparation was by the immunoSEQ multiplex PCR assay. For the multiplex PCR, a mixture combining 60 forward primers for TCR Vbeta segments and 13 reverse primers for TCR Jbeta segments was used. The source is immuneACCESS, and TCRdb retained only in-frame sequences with V and J called. Part of the clones is not carried over; for the studies checked, unresolved V genes explain less than half of this, and the remainder is unexplained. The sample profile shows 150,000 or so clones; over 60% of them were found once. Clones ranked in the top ten supply 3% of the sample. Sequencing was performed on PBMCs. The source of these receptors is a woman aged 25 to 39 in good health and CMV-seropositive.

The chain recombines TRBV6-5 with TRBJ2-7; D unresolved. V was trimmed by 2 bases and J by 6 bases, leaving 8 bases between them. The V gene's germline CDR1 is MNHEY and CDR2 SVGAGI. The CDR3 spans 12 residues. The CDR3 DNA is TGTGCCAGCAGTTACGTTCACGGCGAGCAGTACTTC. Translating it yields CASSYVHGEQYF.

The V and J genes are TRBV6-5 and TRBJ2-1; 8 positions match TRBD2. CDR3 length equals 13 residues. J lost 15 bases, V lost 5 bases, and 12 bases had no gene match. Germline V lookup: CDR1 MNHEY, CDR2 SVGAGI. The CDR3 bases are TGTGCCAGCAGTCCCCCCGGGGGGGCATCACGGTTCTTC. It is translated as CASSPPGGASRFF.

V gene TRBV19 combines with J gene TRBJ1-1; 9 nucleotides match TRBD1. This CDR3 is 18 amino acids long. The ends lost 3 bases at V and 5 bases at J; junction bases unmatched: 16. The V gene's germline CDR1 is LNHDA and CDR2 SQIVND (reference sequence). CDR3 protein: CASSIWVGARDRGTEAFF. The CDR3 DNA reads as TGTGCCAGTAGTATCTGGGTAGGGGCCAGAGACAGGGGGACTGAAGCTTTCTTT.